The 32 T cell receptor beta chains presented below share a single source sample, sequenced in a study of blood T cells in healthy people across ages. With a J-beta primer mix and a sample-barcoded 5' primer, a second PCR ran about 6 to 11 cycles. TCRdb re-called the 5' RACE reads through MiXCR, storing one row per CDR3 protein. The sample yields roughly 800,000 distinct CDR3 sequences, around a quarter seen once. These same records also appear under a second study, on T cells of mothers and their children.

The sequenced material came from blood. The receptor source for this set is a boy younger than 18 in good health.

This clonotype was counted between two and nine times. The V gene is TRBV6-6, the J gene TRBJ1-1; 7 bases agree with TRBD1. This CDR3 contains 14 residues. CDR1 MNHNY and CDR2 SVGAGI come from the germline V gene (reference sequence). V lost 6 bases and J lost 9; bases outside the gene matches: 13. The CDR3 spells CASSLGGASRKAFF. The CDR3 DNA reads as TGTGCCAGCAGCCTAGGGGGCGCGAGTAGAAAAGCTTTCTTT.

V usage is TRBV6-1 and J usage is TRBJ1-4; 9 bases are a match to TRBD1. V was clipped by 8 bases and J by 8 bases; unmatched bases: 6. CDR1 is MNHNS and CDR2 is SASEGT in the germline V gene. This CDR3 region has 13 residues. The CDR3 sequence: CASSQGAWEKLFF. The CDR3, as DNA: TGTGCCAGCTCACAGGGGGCTTGGGAAAAACTGTTTTTT.

The V call is TRBV7-9, the J call TRBJ2-1; 9 nucleotides match TRBD2. The V segment lost 6 bases and the J segment 8 bases; nucleotides outside the gene matches: 17. The CDR3 loop spans 17 amino acids. Germline V gives CDR1 SEHNR, CDR2 FQNEAQ (reference sequence). The CDR3 DNA follows: TGTGCCAGCAGTCCCTCCCGAGGGAGCGGGGGGACAGATGAGCAGTTCTTC. Translated, it gives CASSPSRGSGGTDEQFF.

This clonotype was detected only a few times. This CDR3 is CASRFGGANVLTF. DNA of the CDR3: TGTGCCAGCAGGTTTGGAGGGGCCAACGTCCTGACTTTC. The chain couples TRBV7-2 to TRBJ2-6; D is unresolved. Germline V gives CDR1 SGHTA, CDR2 FQGNSA. V lost 6 bases and J 4 bases, leaving 7 bases between the germline ends. The CDR3 extends over 13 amino acids.

The CDR3 loop reads CASSQGGLSGNTIYF. For the CDR3, the DNA is TGTGCCAGCAGCCAAGGCGGCCTCTCTGGAAACACCATATATTTT. V is TRBV4-2 and J is TRBJ1-3, with no clear D. This CDR3 contains 15 residues. The V end lost 1 base, the J end lost 0 bases, and 7 bases lay between the germline ends. From germline, CDR1 is LGHNA and CDR2 YNFKEQ.

The chain employs TRBV27 and TRBJ2-2; TRBD1 aligns across 9 bases. The J segment lost 3 bases and the V segment lost 6 bases, leaving 5 bases of the junction unmatched. The CDR3 extends over 15 amino acids. Germline V CDR1 and CDR2: MNHEY, SMNVEV (reference sequence). The DNA of the CDR3 is TGTGCCAGCAGGGACAGGGGCTTTGACACCGGGGAGCTGTTTTTT. It codes for CASRDRGFDTGELFF.

This chain connects TRBV7-9 to TRBJ1-3; 7 bases align to TRBD1. Germline CDR1 is SEHNR and CDR2 is FQNEAQ (reference sequence). V trimming: 3 bases; J trimming: 0 bases; junction bases outside the gene matches: 2. This CDR3 is 15 amino acids long. The CDR3 reads CASSFGTASGNTIYF. CDR3 nucleotide sequence: TGTGCCAGCAGCTTCGGGACAGCCTCTGGAAACACCATATATTTT.

This clonotype was seen more than once but under ten times. The chain links TRBV28 to TRBJ1-1; no firm D call. The CDR3 extends over 14 amino acids. Germline assignment: CDR1 MDHEN and CDR2 SYDVKM. The germline V and J ends were trimmed by 3 bases and 1 base, with 9 bases remaining between them. The CDR3 DNA is TGTGCCAGCAGTTTGGTGAACCGGAACACTGAAGCTTTCTTT. Its protein product is CASSLVNRNTEAFF.

The chain recombines TRBV12-3 or TRBV12-4 with TRBJ2-7; TRBD2 aligns across 7 bases. J was trimmed by 0 bases and V by 6 bases; bases with no gene match: 5. The CDR3 has 14 amino acids. The CDR3: CASSRAGVSYEQYF. CDR3 sequence (DNA): TGTGCCAGCAGCCGCGCGGGGGTCTCCTACGAGCAGTACTTC.

This clonotype was counted a few times. V is TRBV20-1 and J is TRBJ2-6; D is perhaps TRBD1 (6 bases). There are 19 residues in the CDR3. From germline, CDR1 is DFQATT and CDR2 SNEGSKA (reference sequence). V gave up 0 bases and J gave up 3 bases, with 21 bases separating them. The CDR3 spells CSARDIMTGPNSGANVLTF. The CDR3 DNA sequence: TGCAGTGCTAGAGATATTATGACAGGCCCTAACAGTGGGGCCAACGTCCTGACTTTC.

This clonotype turned up a few times. The chain's CDR3 is CASSPPRSLYNEQFF. The CDR3 DNA reads as TGTGCCAGCAGCCCCCCCCGTAGCCTATACAATGAGCAGTTCTTC. The genes are TRBV12-3 or TRBV12-4 and TRBJ2-1, with D uncertain. Trimming took off 6 bases at V and 4 bases at J, with 16 bases between the two ends. CDR3 size: 15 residues.

This clonotype was recorded a few times. The J gene is TRBJ2-1, the V gene TRBV7-2; tentatively, D is TRBD2 (7 bases). CDR3 length: 15 residues. The V gene lost 5 bases and the J gene lost 0 bases, with 11 bases spanning the gap. In germline, CDR1 is SGHTA, CDR2 FQGNSA. The CDR3 DNA reads TGTGCCAGCAGCGCCGCGGGGGCCTCCTACAATGAGCAGTTCTTC. As protein: CASSAAGASYNEQFF. Using reference TRBV7-2 and TRBJ2-1 for the parts outside the CDR3, the full variable domain is GAGVSQSPSNKVTEKGKDVELRCDPISGHTALYWYRQSLGQGLEFLIYFQGNSAPDKSGLPSDRFSAERTGGSVSTLTIQRTQQEDSAVYLCASSAAGASYNEQFFGPGTRLTVL.

The chain couples TRBV6-2 or TRBV6-3 to TRBJ2-5; 8 nucleotides match TRBD2. Germline V gene data show CDR1 as MNHEY and CDR2 as SVGEGT. CDR3 length: 14 amino acids. With V trimmed by 5 bases and J by 7 bases, 9 bases remained unmatched. The CDR3 region has the DNA TGTGCCAGCAGTCATGGACTAGCTCCACGGACCCAGTACTTC. Amino acid sequence: CASSHGLAPRTQYF.

This chain joins TRBV29-1 and TRBJ2-5, with D possibly being TRBD2 (5 bases). With 3 bases removed from V and 7 bases from J, the gap between germline ends came to 9 bases. The CDR3 has 11 amino acids. CDR1 and CDR2 from the germline V gene are SQVTM and ANQGSEA. The CDR3 is CSVEMSGTQYF. The CDR3, as DNA: TGCAGCGTTGAGATGAGCGGGACCCAGTACTTC.

The genes are TRBV5-1 and TRBJ1-1; D remains unclear. V was shortened by 1 base and J by 0 bases, with 10 bases between the two germline ends. Germline CDR1 reads SGHRS; CDR2 reads YFSETQ. CDR3 length: 15 residues. The CDR3 sequence: CASSLWSDMNTEAFF. In DNA form, the CDR3 reads TGCGCCAGCAGCTTGTGGTCAGATATGAACACTGAAGCTTTCTTT.

This clonotype was recorded a few times. The rearrangement links TRBV6-9 to TRBJ2-5; 12 bases are a match to TRBD2. The J call is uncertain, as TRBJ2-7 better fits the DNA end. Germline loops: CDR1 MNHGY, CDR2 SVAAGI. The CDR3 spans 15 residues. The CDR3 sequence: CASSYPSGGAVEQYF. CDR3 in DNA: TGTGCCAGCAGTTACCCTAGCGGGGGGGCCGTCGAGCAGTACTTC.

The V gene is TRBV10-3, the J gene TRBJ2-7; D remains ambiguous. Germline V CDR1 and CDR2: ENHRY, SYGVKD. V lost 3 bases to trimming and J lost 2 bases, with 11 bases between them. This CDR3 has 14 amino acids. The CDR3 region is CAISDPDIAYEQYF. In nucleotides, the CDR3 is TGTGCCATCAGTGACCCTGACATAGCCTACGAGCAGTACTTC.

In its sample, this clonotype was seen a few times. The J gene is TRBJ2-3, the V gene TRBV20-1; D gene uncertain. Per germline, CDR1 DFQATT and CDR2 SNEGSKA (reference sequence). Deletions cut 0 bases from V and 10 bases from J, with 11 bases between. CDR3 size: 12 residues. The CDR3 region is CSAREAGPSQYF. Written as DNA, the CDR3 is TGCAGTGCTAGAGAAGCCGGGCCCTCGCAGTATTTT.

A note on this clonotype: The junction departs from the called germline gene at one end, perhaps through a read error. The CDR3 loop is CASSSSGGKQPQHF. CDR3 sequence (DNA): TGTGCCAGCAGTAGTTCGGGGGGCAAGCAGCCCCAGCATTTT. V usage is TRBV7-9 and J usage is TRBJ1-5; D possibly corresponds to TRBD1 (6 bases). Germline V CDR1 and CDR2: SEHNR, FQNEAQ (reference sequence). The CDR3 loop spans 14 amino acids. The complete variable domain, with remaining parts taken from reference TRBV7-9 and TRBJ1-5, reads DTGVSQNPRHKITKRGQNVTFRCDPISEHNRLYWYRQTLGQGPEFLTYFQNEAQLEKSRLLSDRFSAERPKGSFSTLEIQRTEQGDSAMYLCASSSSGGKQPQHFGDGTRLSIL.

This clonotype was counted only a few times. The chain joins TRBV29-1 to TRBJ2-1, with 7 bases lining up with TRBD2. V lost 5 bases and J lost 0; bases outside the gene matches: 10. The germline V gene has CDR1 SQVTM and CDR2 ANQGSEA. CDR3 length equals 16 residues. The CDR3 DNA sequence: TGCAGCGTTTTACTAGCGCACTCACACTCCTACAATGAGCAGTTCTTC. As protein: CSVLLAHSHSYNEQFF.

This chain links TRBV6-6 with TRBJ1-5, with TRBD1 identical over 7 bases. This CDR3 has 16 amino acids. CDR1 and CDR2 (germline): MNHNY, SVGAGI (reference sequence). J was trimmed by 1 base and V by 2 bases; bases with no gene match: 5. The CDR3 is CASSYQTGPSNQPQHF. The CDR3 nucleotides read TGTGCCAGCAGTTACCAGACAGGGCCGAGCAATCAGCCCCAGCATTTT.

The gene calls are TRBV7-9 and TRBJ2-3; D assignment may be TRBD1 or TRBD2 (5 bases each). V shed 5 bases and J shed 2 bases, with 8 bases lying between them. Germline V gene sequence: CDR1 SEHNR, CDR2 FQNEAQ (reference sequence). This CDR3 is built from 13 residues. The CDR3 DNA follows: TGTGCCAGCAGCCGGGACGTCACAGATACGCAGTATTTT. Translating it yields CASSRDVTDTQYF.

This clonotype was detected only a few times. The V and J genes are TRBV24-1 and TRBJ2-7; D tentatively reads TRBD1 or TRBD2 (6 bases each). The germline gives CDR1 KGHDR, CDR2 SFDVKD. V was clipped by 9 bases and J by 1 base, with 12 bases between them. This CDR3 spans 13 amino acids. CDR3 protein: CATEGGPSYEQYF. For the CDR3, the DNA is TGTGCCACCGAGGGGGGTCCATCCTACGAGCAGTACTTC.

This clonotype was counted at least ten times. This chain joins TRBV6-5 and TRBJ2-4; weak D call: TRBD1 (6 bases). The V end was cut by 6 bases, the J end by 1 base, with 13 bases between. The CDR3 sequence is 15 residues long. Germline CDR1 is MNHEY and CDR2 is SVGAGI. The CDR3 sequence is CASRGTGTAKNIQYF. The CDR3 DNA reads TGTGCCAGCAGGGGTACAGGGACGGCCAAAAACATTCAGTACTTC.

In DNA form, the CDR3 reads TGTGCCAGCAACGGCCCCCCCAATGAGCAGTTCTTC. It yields the protein CASNGPPNEQFF. The chain has TRBV6-6 and TRBJ2-5; D not resolved. The J call may not be correct, given that the DNA end is closer to TRBJ2-1. Germline CDR1 reads MNHNY; CDR2 reads SVGAGI (reference sequence). The CDR3 length is 12 residues.

This clonotype was recorded a few times. The CDR3: CASSTTLQDTYNEQFF. CDR3 bases: TGTGCCAGTAGTACCACCCTCCAGGACACCTACAATGAGCAGTTCTTC. The rearrangement links TRBV19 to TRBJ2-1; D may be TRBD1 (5 bases). CDR3 length: 16 residues. V was pared by 4 bases and J by 2 bases, with 15 bases between. CDR1 and CDR2 (germline): LNHDA, SQIVND (reference sequence).

The CDR3 nucleotides are TGCAGTGCTATCGATACGGGGTACAACGAGCAGTACTTC. Translation gives CSAIDTGYNEQYF. The chain recombines TRBV20-1 with TRBJ2-7; TRBD2 is a possible D gene (5 bases). The germline V gene encodes CDR1 DFQATT and CDR2 SNEGSKA (reference sequence). V lost 4 bases, J lost 5 bases, and 15 bases lay in between. This CDR3 spans 13 amino acids.

This clonotype was found a few times. This rearrangement joins TRBV5-4 to TRBJ2-3; 7 bases map to TRBD1. Germline loops: CDR1 SGHNT, CDR2 YYREEE (reference sequence). The CDR3 sequence is 15 residues long. J was trimmed by 3 bases and V by 1 base; bases with no gene match: 5. CDR3 sequence reads: CASSLRGGWTDTQYF. Written as DNA, the CDR3 is TGTGCCAGCAGCTTGAGAGGGGGCTGGACAGATACGCAGTATTTT.

The rearrangement joins TRBV7-9 to TRBJ2-3; 7 bases match TRBD2. In germline, CDR1 is SEHNR, CDR2 FQNEAQ (reference sequence). The CDR3 contains 16 residues. Unmatched junction bases numbered 14, after V lost 5 bases and J lost 6 bases. The CDR3 spells CASSPRSGAGRDTQYF. The DNA of the CDR3 is TGTGCCAGCAGCCCCCGAAGCGGGGCCGGTAGGGATACGCAGTATTTT. Using reference TRBV7-9 and TRBJ2-3 for the parts outside the CDR3, the full variable domain is DTGVSQNPRHKITKRGQNVTFRCDPISEHNRLYWYRQTLGQGPEFLTYFQNEAQLEKSRLLSDRFSAERPKGSFSTLEIQRTEQGDSAMYLCASSPRSGAGRDTQYFGPGTRLTVL.

This clonotype occurred a few times. The V call is TRBV9, the J call TRBJ2-2; D remains ambiguous. This CDR3 is 16 amino acids long. Trimming removed 4 bases from V and 3 bases from J, with 16 bases in between. Germline values: CDR1 SGDLS, CDR2 YYNGEE. The CDR3 here is CASSPGSGRDTGELFF. The CDR3 DNA reads TGTGCCAGCAGCCCTGGGTCCGGAAGGGACACCGGGGAGCTGTTTTTT.

This chain uses TRBV18 with TRBJ2-5; 10 bases line up with TRBD2. The germline CDR1 and CDR2 sequences are KGHSH and LQKENI. Trimming at V came to 2 bases and at J to 4 bases, leaving 4 bases not matched to a gene. The CDR3 sequence is 15 residues long. This CDR3 reads CASSPASGGGETQYF. CDR3 DNA: TGTGCCAGCTCACCAGCTAGCGGGGGTGGAGAGACCCAGTACTTC.

The rearrangement uses TRBV12-3 or TRBV12-4 and TRBJ2-5, with 8 positions matching TRBD2. Gene TRBJ2-1 matches the end of the DNA better, so the J call may be wrong. The CDR3 has 13 amino acids. This CDR3 reads CASSFTSGNEQFF. The CDR3 region has the DNA TGTGCCAGCAGTTTCACTAGCGGCAATGAGCAGTTCTTC.